Listed below are T cell receptor beta chains from one sample, sequenced in a study of cytomegalovirus exposure and HLA in healthy donors. Generated by immunoSEQ multiplex PCR, the TCRdb table keeps only in-frame clones and is missing some. The table records about 130,000 clones, almost 90% of them present only once. Material: PBMCs. The receptors come from a man in his thirties or forties in good health and CMV-seronegative. CDR3s include the opening cysteine and the closing phenylalanine or tryptophan. A D gene is named only where the DNA matches it firmly. Not every row has a clone size; where given, it reads once, few, many or a size class.

-	16	TRBV5-1	TRBJ2-2	-	CASSPGTFLNTGELFF	TGCGCCAGCAGCCCTGGGACTTTTTTGAACACCGGGGAGCTGTTTTTT
-	15	TRBV27	TRBJ2-2	TRBD1	CASSKQGADTGELFF	TGTGCCAGCAGTAAACAGGGGGCTGACACCGGGGAGCTGTTTTTT
-	12	TRBV9	TRBJ1-5	-	CASGQGNQPQHF	TGTGCCAGCGGGCAGGGTAATCAGCCCCAGCATTTT
-	13	TRBV29-1	TRBJ1-2	-	CSVQGGGSYGYTF	TGCAGCGTTCAAGGGGGAGGAAGCTATGGCTACACCTTC
few	16	TRBV11-3	TRBJ2-6	-	CASSPGRGTGANVLTF	TGTGCCAGCAGCCCCGGGCGGGGTACAGGGGCCAACGTCCTGACTTTC
-	14	TRBV19	TRBJ2-5	-	CASTNPDGEETQYF	TGTGCCAGTACCAACCCTGACGGGGAAGAGACCCAGTACTTC
-	14	TRBV6-5	TRBJ2-7	TRBD2	CASKPGLAYYEQYF	TGTGCCAGCAAGCCGGGACTAGCGTACTACGAGCAGTACTTC
-	13	TRBV5-1	TRBJ1-1	-	CASSLQGNTEAFF	TGCGCCAGCAGCTTGCAGGGGAACACTGAAGCTTTCTTT
-	16	TRBV2	TRBJ2-3	-	CASSDIGASGTDTQYF	TGTGCCAGCAGTGATATAGGGGCTAGCGGCACAGATACGCAGTATTTT
-	15	TRBV19	TRBJ2-3	TRBD2	CASSPLAGEADTQYF	TGTGCCAGTAGCCCACTAGCGGGAGAGGCAGATACGCAGTATTTT
few	14	TRBV19	TRBJ2-7	-	CASSITGATPEQYF	TGTGCCAGTAGTATTACGGGAGCGACCCCCGAGCAGTACTTC